This record concerns one T cell receptor (beta chain) sequence. This clone has only a few counts. The antigen it binds to is not known. Qualities for individual bases were not recorded, and no much larger clone is one base off. This specimen belongs to a study of cytotoxic CD8 clonotypes in ibrutinib-treated CLL (TCRdb year 2021). Regarding the complete study: The cohort included approximately 15 treatment-naive and about a dozen relapsed/refractory patients; about 18 were IGHV unmutated. Responses were partial in 25 or so patients and complete in 2; after median roughly 69 months follow-up, some 15 stayed in remission and some twelve progressed. The response samples were drawn at a median of roughly twelve months into treatment, with a range of about 6 to 40 months. On average, each sample had some 250,000 productive templates and approximately 89,000 productive rearrangements. Of the 70 to 100 people in the trial, about two dozen had longitudinal samples available. Cryopreserved peripheral blood mononuclear cells were obtained prior to treatment, at the time of response, and at either disease progression or sustained remission. Every remission and progressive disease sample was obtained while ibrutinib was still being received by the patients.

The germline V gene encodes CDR1 MDHEN and CDR2 SYDVKM. CDR3 length: 14 amino acids, cysteine to phenylalanine. The sequence is cut down to CDR3 DNA, 42 bases in frame from base 1. Trimming removed 3 bases from V and 3 bases from J, leaving 9 bases between the germline ends. The goal of deep resolution MiSeq sequencing was a depth between 1 in 1 million and 1 in 200,000 T cells, and coverage averaged 10x per clonotype. The immunoSEQ hsTCRB Kit was used to generate the TCR beta libraries. The authors' analysis ran thus. Data were analyzed with ImmunoSEQ Data Assistant and ImmunoSEQ Analyzer, with V, D and J genes assigned per IMGT definitions. Clonality was computed as one minus normalized Shannon entropy of productive rearrangement frequencies, ranging from 0 to 1. Only overrepresented clonotypes making up at least 0.05% of the repertoire of each patient were included in the public clonotype analysis. Some 13 age-matched healthy donor repertoires from immuneACCESS served as clonality controls. The table comes from immuneACCESS by way of TCRdb, which keeps in-frame sequences with V and J called. Part of the clones is missing from these tables; in studies checked, under half for an unresolved V gene and the rest for unknown reasons. The DNA was the basis for D and trimming; V, J and clone size are from that table. In this sample the table shows about 40,000 clones, 68% of which occur a single time. The top ten clones comprise less than 7.5% of the sample.

Beyond this particular receptor, the publication reports: Public clonotypes were found to be uncommon and were observed to contract or remain stable during treatment; the increase in clonality was shown to reflect expansion of private clonotypes at ibrutinib response. Sampling times were not matched between sustained-remission and progressing patients, and lymph node repertoires were not studied. Baseline clonality was found to be higher than that of age-matched healthy donors and was strongly correlated with circulating CD8+ T-cell counts. An increase in clonality was observed at ibrutinib response, with clonality remaining stable during sustained remission and falling back toward baseline at progression.

According to the study, the label for this sample's time point signals: progressive disease on ibrutinib. For TCR beta library preparation, roughly 2 micrograms of genomic DNA were extracted from the cryopreserved PBMCs. High-throughput TCR beta sequencing was performed on longitudinal blood samples from CLL patients receiving ibrutinib monotherapy. Patients were enrolled in a phase 2 open-label single-center ibrutinib monotherapy trial. The V gene is TRBV28 and the J gene is TRBJ1-5; too little of a D gene remains to name it. This clonotype was sampled from a human donor with chronic lymphocytic leukemia. This material consisted of PBMCs, taken at disease progression, from a patient treated with ibrutinib. The nucleotide sequence reads TGTGCCAGCAGTTTGCAGGTCCTCAATCAGCCCCAGCATTTT. This yields the protein CASSLQVLNQPQHF.